This TCR beta chain stems from a study of PD-1 blockade in classical Hodgkin lymphoma. Data came from immunoSEQ multiplex PCR; TCRdb stores just in-frame clones and leaves some out. This sample has tens of thousands of clones, with about 87% found just once. The germline gives CDR1 SGHNT, CDR2 YYREEE (reference sequence). The CDR3 is 13 residues long. Trimming cost V 4 bases and J 4 bases; bases outside gene matches: 0. As to time point: newly diagnosed, previously untreated cHL patient sample. Researchers used magnetic negative selection to pull out pure CD4+ T cells from thawed PBMCs. Investigators turned to newly diagnosed, untreated classical Hodgkin lymphoma PBMCs for comparison. Turning to this clone: Its antigen is undetermined.

General study points: What drove the repertoire differences, possibly disease activity or prior therapy, has not been defined. Before treatment, TCR diversity in newly diagnosed patients was reportedly lower than in healthy donors.

Sample: CD4+ T cells from blood. The chain links TRBV5-4 to TRBJ2-3, with 10 bases identical to TRBD2. The sequence came from a human donor with classical Hodgkin lymphoma. The CDR3 here is CASSLAGADTQYF. In DNA form, the CDR3 reads TGTGCCAGCAGCCTAGCGGGAGCAGATACGCAGTATTTT. Together with reference TRBV5-4 and TRBJ2-3, the CDR3 gives the full variable domain: ETGVTQSPTHLIKTRGQQVTLRCSSQSGHNTVSWYQQALGQGPQFIFQYYREEENGRGNFPPRFSGLQFPNYSSELNVNALELDDSALYLCASSLAGADTQYFGPGTRLTVL.